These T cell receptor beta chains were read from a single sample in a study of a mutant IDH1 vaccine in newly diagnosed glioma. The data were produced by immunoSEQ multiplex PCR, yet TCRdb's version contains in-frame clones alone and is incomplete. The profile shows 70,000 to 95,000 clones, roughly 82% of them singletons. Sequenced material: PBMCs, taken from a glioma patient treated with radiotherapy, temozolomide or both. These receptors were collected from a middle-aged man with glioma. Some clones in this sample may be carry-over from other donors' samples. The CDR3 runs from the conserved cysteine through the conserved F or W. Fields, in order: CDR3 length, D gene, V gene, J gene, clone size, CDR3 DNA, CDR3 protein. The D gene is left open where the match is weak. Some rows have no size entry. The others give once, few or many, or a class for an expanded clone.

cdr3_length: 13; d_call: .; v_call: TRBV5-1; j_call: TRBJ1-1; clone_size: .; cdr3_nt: TGCGCCAGCAGGGACACAATGAACACTGAAGCTTTCTTT; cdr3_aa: CASRDTMNTEAFF
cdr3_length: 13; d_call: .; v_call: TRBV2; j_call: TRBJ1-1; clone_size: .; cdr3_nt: TGTGCCAGCAGCGGGACGGTGAACACTGAAGCTTTCTTT; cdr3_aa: CASSGTVNTEAFF
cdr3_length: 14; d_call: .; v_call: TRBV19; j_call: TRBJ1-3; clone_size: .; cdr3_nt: TGTGCCAGTAGTAAACCGGTCTCTGGAAACACCATATATTTT; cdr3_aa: CASSKPVSGNTIYF
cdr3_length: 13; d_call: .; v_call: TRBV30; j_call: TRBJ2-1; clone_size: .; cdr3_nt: TGTGCCTGGGGGACTGGCCCCTACAATGAGCAGTTCTTC; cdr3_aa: CAWGTGPYNEQFF
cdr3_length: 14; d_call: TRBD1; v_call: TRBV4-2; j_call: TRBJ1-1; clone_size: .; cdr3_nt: TGTGCCAGCAGCCTACGACAGGGATGGACTGAAGCTTTCTTT; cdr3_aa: CASSLRQGWTEAFF
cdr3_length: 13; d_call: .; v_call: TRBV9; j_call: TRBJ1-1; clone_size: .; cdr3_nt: TGTGCCAGCAGCCCCTCAGGGTACACTGAAGCTTTCTTT; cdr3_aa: CASSPSGYTEAFF
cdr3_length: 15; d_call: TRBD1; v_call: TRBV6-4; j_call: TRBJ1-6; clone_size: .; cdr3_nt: TGTGCCAGCAGGAGACAGGGGGTGGATAATTCACCCCTCCACTTT; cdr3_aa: CASRRQGVDNSPLHF
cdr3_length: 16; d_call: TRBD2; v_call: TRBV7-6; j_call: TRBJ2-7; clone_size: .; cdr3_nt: TGTGCCAGCAGCTCACGACTAGCGGGGGGGACCTACGAGCAGTACTTC; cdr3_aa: CASSSRLAGGTYEQYF
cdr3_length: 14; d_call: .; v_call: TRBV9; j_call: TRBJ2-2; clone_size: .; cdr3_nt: TGTGCCAGCAGCGACCGACAGGACACCGGGGAGCTGTTTTTT; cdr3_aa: CASSDRQDTGELFF
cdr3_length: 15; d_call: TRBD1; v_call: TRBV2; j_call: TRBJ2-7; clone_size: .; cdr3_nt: TGTGCCAGCAGTGGCCGGGACAGGCTTTCCTACGAGCAGTACTTC; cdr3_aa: CASSGRDRLSYEQYF
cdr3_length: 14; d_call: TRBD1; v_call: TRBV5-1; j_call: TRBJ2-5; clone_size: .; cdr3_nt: TGCGCCAGCAGCCCAACAGGGGGCGGGGAGACCCAGTACTTC; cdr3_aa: CASSPTGGGETQYF
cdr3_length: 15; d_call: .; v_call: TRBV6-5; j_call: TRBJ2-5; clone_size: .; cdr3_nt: TGTGCCAGCAGTTACTCGCCCCGGGTGATGGGGACCCAGTACTTC; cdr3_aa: CASSYSPRVMGTQYF
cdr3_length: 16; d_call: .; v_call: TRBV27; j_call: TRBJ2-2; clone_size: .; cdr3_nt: TGTGCCAGCAGTCCTCCGGACGCGGAGACCACCGGGGAGCTGTTTTTT; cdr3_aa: CASSPPDAETTGELFF
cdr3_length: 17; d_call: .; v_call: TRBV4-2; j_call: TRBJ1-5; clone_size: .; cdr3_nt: TGTGCCAGCAGCCCTGGGACCGGCGACCTTAGCAATCAGCCCCAGCATTTT; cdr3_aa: CASSPGTGDLSNQPQHF
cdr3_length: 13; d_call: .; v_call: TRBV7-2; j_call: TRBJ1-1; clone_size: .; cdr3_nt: TGTGCCAGCAGCTTAGCAGGGAGAACTGAAGCTTTCTTT; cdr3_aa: CASSLAGRTEAFF
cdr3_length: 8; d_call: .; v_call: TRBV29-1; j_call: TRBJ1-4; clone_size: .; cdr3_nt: TGCAGTAATGAAAAACTGTTTTTT; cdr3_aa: CSNEKLFF
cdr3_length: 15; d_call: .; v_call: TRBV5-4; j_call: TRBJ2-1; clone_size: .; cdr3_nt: TGTGCCAGCAGCTTCAATACGGGGGGCCGGGATGAGCAGTTCTTC; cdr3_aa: CASSFNTGGRDEQFF
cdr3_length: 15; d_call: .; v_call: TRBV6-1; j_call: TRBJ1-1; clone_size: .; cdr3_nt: TGTGCCAGCAGTGCCCGGGCCCCCAAGGGGACTGAAGCTTTCTTT; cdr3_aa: CASSARAPKGTEAFF
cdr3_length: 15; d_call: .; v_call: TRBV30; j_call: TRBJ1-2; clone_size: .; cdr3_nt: TGTGCCTGGGTGAAGGGATTCGGGGGGCCGGGCGGCTACACCTTC; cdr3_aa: CAWVKGFGGPGGYTF
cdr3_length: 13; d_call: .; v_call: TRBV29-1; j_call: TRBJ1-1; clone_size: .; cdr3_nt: TGCAGCGTTGTGGGCAGATCCACCACTGAAGCTTTCTTT; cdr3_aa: CSVVGRSTTEAFF
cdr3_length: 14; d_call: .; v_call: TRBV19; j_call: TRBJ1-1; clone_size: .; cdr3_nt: TGTGCCAGTAGTGTGGAGTCTACCGGGACTGAAGCTTTCTTT; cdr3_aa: CASSVESTGTEAFF
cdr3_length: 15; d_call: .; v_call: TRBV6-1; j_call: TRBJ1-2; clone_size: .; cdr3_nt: TGTGCCAGCAGTGAAGAATCCCGAACTAACTATGGCTACACCTTC; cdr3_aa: CASSEESRTNYGYTF
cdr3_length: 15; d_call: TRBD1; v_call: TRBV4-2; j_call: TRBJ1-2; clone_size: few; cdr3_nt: TGTGCCAGCAGCCAGAACGCTGACAGGGTCGCTGGCTACACCTTC; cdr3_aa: CASSQNADRVAGYTF
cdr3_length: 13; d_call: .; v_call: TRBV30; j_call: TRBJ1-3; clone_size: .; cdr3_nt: TGTGCCTGGAGTGCGCAGGCTGGAAACACCATATATTTT; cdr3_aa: CAWSAQAGNTIYF
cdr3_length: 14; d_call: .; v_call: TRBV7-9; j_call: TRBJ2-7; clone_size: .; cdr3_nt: TGTGCCAGCAGCCCAACAGGACTGACCTACGAGCAGTACTTC; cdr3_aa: CASSPTGLTYEQYF
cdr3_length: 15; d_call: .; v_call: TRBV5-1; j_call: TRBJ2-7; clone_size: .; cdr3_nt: TGCGCCAGCAGCCTGGGATGGGCGGAGGCCTACGAGCAGTACTTC; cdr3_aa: CASSLGWAEAYEQYF
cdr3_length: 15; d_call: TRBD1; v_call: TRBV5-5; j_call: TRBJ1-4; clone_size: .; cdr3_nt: TGTGCCAGCAGCTCCAACAGGGGCCCTGGCGAAAAACTGTTTTTT; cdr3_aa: CASSSNRGPGEKLFF